These 28 T cell receptor beta chains originate from one sample sequenced in a study of blood T cell repertoires in COVID-19. Measured with immunoSEQ multiplex PCR; TCRdb has only the in-frame clones, and not every one. The sample holds 60,000 to 90,000 clones, around 85% seen once. The sample consisted of peripheral blood. These receptors were taken from a woman at least 80 years old with active or convalescent COVID-19.

The rearrangement links TRBV7-2 to TRBJ1-3; D is ambiguous. The CDR3 contains 16 residues. In germline, CDR1 is SGHTA, CDR2 FQGNSA. Trimming pared 3 bases from V and 0 bases from J, leaving 12 bases between. The CDR3 loop is CASSFGLGGSGNTIYF. The CDR3 DNA is TGTGCCAGCAGCTTCGGTTTAGGCGGCTCTGGAAACACCATATATTTT.

The chain recombines TRBV24-1 with TRBJ1-5; 7 nucleotides line up with TRBD1. J gave up 0 bases and V 5 bases, and 9 bases lay outside the gene matches. CDR1 is KGHDR and CDR2 is SFDVKD in the germline V gene. CDR3 length: 17 amino acids. This CDR3 reads CATSGPPGTDSNQPQHF. The CDR3 DNA reads TGTGCCACCAGTGGCCCACCCGGGACAGATAGCAATCAGCCCCAGCATTTT.

This chain uses TRBV28 with TRBJ1-3, with 7 bases that match TRBD1. The CDR3 consists of 15 residues. The V gene end was trimmed by 4 bases and the J gene end by 3 bases; junction bases not matched to a gene: 6. In germline, CDR1 is MDHEN, CDR2 SYDVKM. CDR3 protein: CASSSTGEGGNTIYF. CDR3 sequence (DNA): TGTGCCAGCAGTTCCACAGGGGAAGGTGGAAACACCATATATTTT.

CDR3 sequence reads: CATSSTRGYTQYF. CDR3 bases: TGTGCCACCTCAAGTACCCGGGGGTATACGCAGTATTTT. The chain combines TRBV15 with TRBJ2-3, with a tentative D call TRBD2 (6 bases). CDR3 length equals 13 residues. Germline V gives CDR1 LNHNV, CDR2 YYDKDF (reference sequence). Trimming pared 8 bases from V and 7 bases from J, leaving 16 bases between. The full variable domain, completed using reference TRBV15 and TRBJ2-3, is DAMVIQNPRYQVTQFGKPVTLSCSQTLNHNVMYWYQQKSSQAPKLLFHYYDKDFNNEADTPDNFQSRRPNTSFCFLDIRSPGLGDTAMYLCATSSTRGYTQYFGPGTRLTVL.

This chain joins TRBV2 and TRBJ1-1, with D perhaps matching TRBD1 (5 bases). The germline V gene encodes CDR1 SNHLY and CDR2 FYNNEI. V was pared by 5 bases and J by 5 bases, with 12 bases between. This CDR3 is built from 13 residues. The CDR3 sequence: CASSRRGGTEAFF. The CDR3 DNA sequence: TGTGCCAGCAGTCGGAGGGGAGGAACTGAAGCTTTCTTT.

This chain uses TRBV24-1 with TRBJ1-2, with D unclear. Deletions cut 4 bases from V and 4 bases from J, with 6 bases between. This CDR3 region has 12 residues. Germline V gives CDR1 KGHDR, CDR2 SFDVKD. The CDR3 region is CATSDRSYGYTF. As DNA, the CDR3 is TGTGCCACCAGTGACAGGTCCTATGGCTACACCTTC.

The chain has TRBV7-2 and TRBJ2-1; maybe TRBD1 (6 bases). The germline V gene encodes CDR1 SGHTA and CDR2 FQGNSA. The length of the CDR3 is 15 residues. V was cut by 5 bases and J by 7 bases, with 18 bases left in between. CDR3 amino acids: CASSPPNDRRNEQFF. CDR3 DNA: TGTGCCAGCAGCCCTCCAAACGACAGGCGAAATGAGCAGTTCTTC. Combining the CDR3 with reference TRBV7-2 and TRBJ2-1 gives the whole variable domain GAGVSQSPSNKVTEKGKDVELRCDPISGHTALYWYRQSLGQGLEFLIYFQGNSAPDKSGLPSDRFSAERTGGSVSTLTIQRTQQEDSAVYLCASSPPNDRRNEQFFGPGTRLTVL.

This clone was seen just once. The V and J genes are TRBV11-2 and TRBJ2-2; D not certain. CDR1 is SGHAT and CDR2 is FQNNGV in the germline V gene. The V end lost 1 base, the J end lost 1 base, and 7 bases lay between the germline ends. There are 15 residues in the CDR3. The CDR3 here is CASSLVFGNTGELFF. The CDR3, as DNA: TGTGCCAGCAGCTTAGTATTCGGGAACACCGGGGAGCTGTTTTTT.

The CDR3 here is CASSLGVAGVYNEQFF. The CDR3 coding sequence is TGTGCCAGCAGCTTAGGGGTGGCGGGGGTGTACAATGAGCAGTTCTTC. V and J are TRBV11-2 and TRBJ2-1, with TRBD2 matching 7 bases. CDR1 is SGHAT and CDR2 is FQNNGV in the germline V gene. V trimming: 1 base; J trimming: 4 bases; junction bases outside the gene matches: 7. The CDR3 covers 16 residues.

The V and J genes are TRBV4-3 and TRBJ1-4; 8 bases match TRBD1. Germline CDR1 and CDR2: LGHNA and YSLEER. CDR3 length: 18 amino acids. The V segment lost 4 bases and the J segment 4 bases; nucleotides outside the gene matches: 14. CDR3 amino acids: CASSREYPGQGFNEKLFF. The CDR3 DNA follows: TGCGCCAGCAGCCGAGAGTACCCAGGACAGGGCTTTAATGAAAAACTGTTTTTT.

The chain uses TRBV4-2 and TRBJ2-6; D is perhaps TRBD2 (5 bases). Trimming cost V 4 bases and J 0 bases, with 13 bases left between them. CDR3 length: 17 amino acids. CDR1 and CDR2 from the germline V gene are LGHNA and YNFKEQ. For the CDR3, the DNA is TGTGCCAGCAGCCCCTTCGATCGGGGCTCTGGGGCCAACGTCCTGACTTTC. Protein product: CASSPFDRGSGANVLTF.

The V and J genes are TRBV7-2 and TRBJ2-3, with D hard to call. Per germline, CDR1 SGHTA and CDR2 FQGNSA. The V end lost 2 bases, the J end lost 2 bases, and 8 bases lay between the germline ends. CDR3 length: 14 residues. CDR3 loop: CASSLYGSTDTQYF. The CDR3 DNA sequence: TGTGCCAGCAGCTTATACGGGTCCACAGATACGCAGTATTTT.

This chain joins TRBV9 and TRBJ1-3, with a possible D match to TRBD1 (6 bases). The germline CDR1 and CDR2 sequences are SGDLS and YYNGEE. The CDR3 totals 16 residues. Trimming removed 0 bases at V and 4 bases at J, with 14 bases between. The CDR3 DNA is TGTGCCAGCAGCGTAGCTGGGGGGGCGGGCGGAAACACCATATATTTT. Encoded protein: CASSVAGGAGGNTIYF.

Only one count was recorded for this clone. The J gene is TRBJ1-5, the V gene TRBV27; unclear D gene. Germline-derived CDR1 and CDR2 are MNHEY and SMNVEV (reference sequence). The V gene lost 3 bases and the J gene lost 2 bases, with 8 bases spanning the gap. The CDR3 is 14 residues long. CDR3 loop: CASSFGTGNQPQHF. The CDR3 DNA reads as TGTGCCAGCAGTTTTGGTACGGGCAATCAGCCCCAGCATTTT.

The gene calls are TRBV28 and TRBJ1-1; D perhaps matches TRBD1 (6 bases). The CDR3 runs 13 residues. The V gene lost 7 bases and the J gene lost 3 bases, with 12 bases spanning the gap. CDR1 and CDR2 (germline): MDHEN, SYDVKM. The CDR3, as DNA: TGTGCCAGCACCCCCAGGGGATACACTGAAGCTTTCTTT. Its translation: CASTPRGYTEAFF.

J is TRBJ2-1 and V is TRBV3-1 (or the pseudogene TRBV3-2); 8 nucleotides match TRBD2. Trimming at V came to 0 bases and at J to 1 base, leaving 11 bases not matched to a gene. The CDR3 is 19 residues long. The germline V gene encodes CDR1 LGHDT and CDR2 YNNKEL (reference sequence). The CDR3 sequence: CASSQDTGGGRPSYNEQFF. In DNA, the CDR3 is TGTGCCAGCAGCCAAGATACGGGAGGGGGAAGACCGTCCTACAATGAGCAGTTCTTC.

The chain recombines TRBV7-2 with TRBJ1-4; perhaps TRBD1 as D (5 bases). V was pared by 6 bases and J by 0 bases, with 11 bases between. CDR3 length: 15 residues. Germline V CDR1 and CDR2: SGHTA, FQGNSA. The CDR3 loop reads CASRLQGSTNEKLFF. CDR3 nucleotides: TGTGCCAGCAGATTGCAGGGTTCAACTAATGAAAAACTGTTTTTT.

This clone was detected a few times. The chain has TRBV10-3 and TRBJ2-1; TRBD1 agrees at 7 bases. Per germline, CDR1 ENHRY and CDR2 SYGVKD. The CDR3 runs 12 residues. The V segment lost 3 bases and the J segment 10 bases; nucleotides outside the gene matches: 3. CDR3 in DNA: TGTGCCATCAGTGATTCGGACAGGGAGCAGTTCTTC. The encoded protein is CAISDSDREQFF.

The gene calls are TRBV6-2 or TRBV6-3 and TRBJ2-2, with 10 nucleotides matching TRBD2. The germline V gene has CDR1 MNHEY and CDR2 SVGEGT. The CDR3 sequence is 16 residues long. V shed 4 bases, J shed 4 bases, and the junction held 6 bases outside the gene matches. The DNA for the CDR3 is TGTGCCAGCAGTTTCCGGACTAGCGGTCGCACCGGGGAGCTGTTTTTT. Translation gives CASSFRTSGRTGELFF.

This clone showed up just a few times. This chain connects TRBV6-6 to TRBJ1-5; 8 bases line up with TRBD1. In germline, CDR1 is MNHNY, CDR2 SVGAGI (reference sequence). V shed 4 bases and J 4 bases; nucleotides not matched to a gene: 6. The CDR3 has 15 amino acids. The CDR3 coding sequence is TGTGCCAGCAGTTCTCCACAGGGGGGAAATCAGCCCCAGCATTTT. It translates to CASSSPQGGNQPQHF.

The V gene is TRBV19, the J gene TRBJ1-6, with D perhaps matching TRBD1 (6 bases). The CDR3 extends over 17 amino acids. Germline-derived CDR1 and CDR2 are LNHDA and SQIVND (reference sequence). Trimming cost V 5 bases and J 9 bases, with 23 bases left between them. The CDR3 loop reads CASSLLPTEFRGSPLHF. CDR3 sequence (DNA): TGTGCCAGTAGTCTGCTGCCAACGGAATTCAGGGGTTCACCCCTCCACTTT. Full variable domain (remainder filled in from reference TRBV19 and TRBJ1-6): DGGITQSPKYLFRKEGQNVTLSCEQNLNHDAMYWYRQDPGQGLRLIYYSQIVNDFQKGDIAEGYSVSREKKESFPLTVTSAQKNPTAFYLCASSLLPTEFRGSPLHFGNGTRLTVT.

DNA of the CDR3: TGTGCCAGCAGTGAAAACGGGAGAGCCTACGAGCAGTACTTC. This codes for CASSENGRAYEQYF. The chain couples TRBV6-1 to TRBJ2-7; a possible D gene is TRBD2 (6 bases). Trimming took 2 bases from V and 2 from J, leaving 10 bases between them. This CDR3 has 14 residues. Germline assignment: CDR1 MNHNS and CDR2 SASEGT.

The genes are TRBV9 and TRBJ2-3, with D maybe TRBD1 (6 bases). This CDR3 has 15 amino acids. Trimming pared 2 bases from V and 3 bases from J, leaving 13 bases between. Per the germline V gene, CDR1 is SGDLS and CDR2 is YYNGEE. The CDR3 bases are TGTGCCAGCAGCGTCTACAGGGTGAGGACAGATACGCAGTATTTT. It translates to CASSVYRVRTDTQYF.

The genes are TRBV6-2 or TRBV6-3 and TRBJ2-3; 7 bases align to TRBD1. This CDR3 spans 14 amino acids. Germline CDR1 MNHEY, CDR2 SVGEGT. V was pared by 5 bases and J by 7 bases, with 9 bases of the junction left unmatched. The CDR3 loop reads CASSQTGPRNTQYF. Written as DNA, the CDR3 is TGTGCCAGCAGTCAGACAGGGCCGCGAAATACGCAGTATTTT.

The V call is TRBV7-2, the J call TRBJ2-7; 9 bases match TRBD1. This CDR3 spans 15 amino acids. From germline, CDR1 is SGHTA and CDR2 FQGNSA. Unmatched junction bases numbered 6, after V lost 5 bases and J lost 1 base. CDR3 in amino acids: CASSRRGTGSYEQYF. CDR3 DNA: TGTGCCAGCAGCCGCCGCGGGACAGGGTCCTACGAGCAGTACTTC.

The chain links TRBV11-2 to TRBJ2-1; 12 bases are a match to TRBD2. From germline, CDR1 is SGHAT and CDR2 FQNNGV. This CDR3 has 14 residues. After removal of 5 bases from V and 9 bases from J, the junction contained 5 bases not matched to a gene. CDR3 coding DNA: TGTGCCAGCAGCGGACTAGCGGGAAGGTTTGAGCAGTTCTTC. Amino acid sequence: CASSGLAGRFEQFF.

This clone was counted once. The CDR3 DNA reads as TGTGCCAGTAGTAAGCGGACTAGCGGGGCCCCGACCCAGTACTTC. It codes for CASSKRTSGAPTQYF. The chain carries TRBV19 and TRBJ2-5; TRBD2 aligns across 12 bases. Germline V gene lookup returns CDR1 LNHDA and CDR2 SQIVND (reference sequence). The CDR3 contains 15 residues. J lost 7 bases, V lost 4 bases, and 7 bases had no gene match.

The chain is built from TRBV28 and TRBJ2-3; D is possibly TRBD2 (5 bases). CDR1 MDHEN and CDR2 SYDVKM come from the germline V gene. Deletions cut 2 bases from V and 7 bases from J, with 25 bases between. This CDR3 is 18 amino acids long. CDR3 nucleotides: TGTGCCAGCAGTTTACGTTCGAGAAGCGAGAGGGCTGTGCATACGCAGTATTTT. Translating it yields CASSLRSRSERAVHTQYF.